This TCR beta chain was obtained from a study of shared clonotypes between healthy human individuals. Overall study findings and caveats: Incomplete sequencing of sorted subsets was indicated by rarefaction despite large depth.

CDR3 length: 17 residues. Unmatched junction bases numbered 8, after V lost 5 bases and J lost 0 bases. Per the germline V gene, CDR1 is SGHVS and CDR2 is FNYEAQ. The method was immunoSEQ multiplex PCR; TCRdb's version includes in-frame clones alone and lacks a portion of them. The sample lists approximately 2,200,000 clones, 90% to 95% occurring once. With respect to this clone: Its antigen is as yet unknown.

CD45RO negativity and positive selection for CCR7 defined naive CD8 cells, a population that excluded terminally differentiated effector memory CD45RA+ cells. The chain links TRBV7-6 to TRBJ1-4; 8 nucleotides match TRBD1. The sequence derives from a man between 18 and 29 years old in good health. Some clones in this sample may be carry-over from other donors' samples. The sequenced material came from naive CD8+ T cells from PBMCs. DNA of the CDR3: TGTGCCAGCAGCCCTAAGGACAGGGTCGCAACTAATGAAAAACTGTTTTTT. This sequence encodes CASSPKDRVATNEKLFF.